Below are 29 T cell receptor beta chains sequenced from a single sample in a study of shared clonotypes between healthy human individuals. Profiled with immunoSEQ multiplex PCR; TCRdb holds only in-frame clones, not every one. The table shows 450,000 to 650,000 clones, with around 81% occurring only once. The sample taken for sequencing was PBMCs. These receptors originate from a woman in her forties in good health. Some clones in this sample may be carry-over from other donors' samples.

The CDR3 sequence is CASSLTSGSYNNEQFF. Here the CDR3 DNA reads TGCGCCAGCAGCTTGACTAGCGGGAGCTACAACAATGAGCAGTTCTTC. V usage is TRBV5-1 and J usage is TRBJ2-1; TRBD2 aligns across 11 bases. CDR1 and CDR2 from the germline V gene are SGHRS and YFSETQ. With 1 base clipped from V and 5 bases from J, the junction kept 5 bases outside the gene matches. The CDR3 is 16 residues long.

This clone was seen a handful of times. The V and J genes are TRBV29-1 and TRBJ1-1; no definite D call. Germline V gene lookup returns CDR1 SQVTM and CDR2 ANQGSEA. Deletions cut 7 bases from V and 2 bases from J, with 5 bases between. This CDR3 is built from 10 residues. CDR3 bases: TGCAGCGCCGCAAACACTGAAGCTTTCTTT. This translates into CSAANTEAFF.

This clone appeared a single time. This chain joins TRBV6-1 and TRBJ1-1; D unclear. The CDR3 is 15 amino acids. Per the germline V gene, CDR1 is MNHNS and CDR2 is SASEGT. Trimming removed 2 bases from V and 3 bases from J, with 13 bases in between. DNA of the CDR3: TGTGCCAGCAGTGAATCTCTTCGGTGGGACACTGAAGCTTTCTTT. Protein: CASSESLRWDTEAFF.

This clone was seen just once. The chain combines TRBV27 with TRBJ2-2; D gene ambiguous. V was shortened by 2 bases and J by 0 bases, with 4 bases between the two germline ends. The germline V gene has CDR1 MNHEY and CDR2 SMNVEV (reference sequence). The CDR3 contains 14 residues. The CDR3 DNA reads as TGTGCCAGCAGTTTAATACCGAACACCGGGGAGCTGTTTTTT. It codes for CASSLIPNTGELFF.

In DNA form, the CDR3 reads TGCGCCAGCAGCCAAGGGGGGGGGTTGGAGACCCAGTACTTC. It codes for CASSQGGGLETQYF. V and J are TRBV4-1 and TRBJ2-5; 7 nucleotides align to TRBD2. Germline V gives CDR1 MGHRA, CDR2 YSYEKL. J gave up 5 bases and V 1 base, and 4 bases lay outside the gene matches. This CDR3 comprises 14 residues.

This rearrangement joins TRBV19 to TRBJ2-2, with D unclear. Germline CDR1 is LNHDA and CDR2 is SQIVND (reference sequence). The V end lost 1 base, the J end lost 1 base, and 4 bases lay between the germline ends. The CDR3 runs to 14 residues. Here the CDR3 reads CASSIGVNTGELFF. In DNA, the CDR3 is TGTGCCAGTAGTATAGGAGTGAACACCGGGGAGCTGTTTTTT. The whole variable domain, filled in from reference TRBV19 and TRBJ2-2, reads DGGITQSPKYLFRKEGQNVTLSCEQNLNHDAMYWYRQDPGQGLRLIYYSQIVNDFQKGDIAEGYSVSREKKESFPLTVTSAQKNPTAFYLCASSIGVNTGELFFGEGSRLTVL.

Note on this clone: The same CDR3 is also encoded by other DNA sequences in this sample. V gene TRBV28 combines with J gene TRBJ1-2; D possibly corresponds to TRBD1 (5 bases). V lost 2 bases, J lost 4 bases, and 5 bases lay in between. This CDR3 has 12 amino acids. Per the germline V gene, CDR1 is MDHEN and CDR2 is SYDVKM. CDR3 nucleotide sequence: TGTGCCAGCAGTTTAACAGGCTATGGCTACACCTTC. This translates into CASSLTGYGYTF.

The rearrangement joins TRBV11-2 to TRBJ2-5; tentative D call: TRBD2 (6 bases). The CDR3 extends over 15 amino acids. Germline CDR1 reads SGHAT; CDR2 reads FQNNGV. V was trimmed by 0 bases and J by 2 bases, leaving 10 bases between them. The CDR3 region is CASSLEAGPQETQYF. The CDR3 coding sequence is TGTGCCAGCAGCTTAGAAGCGGGTCCACAAGAGACCCAGTACTTC.

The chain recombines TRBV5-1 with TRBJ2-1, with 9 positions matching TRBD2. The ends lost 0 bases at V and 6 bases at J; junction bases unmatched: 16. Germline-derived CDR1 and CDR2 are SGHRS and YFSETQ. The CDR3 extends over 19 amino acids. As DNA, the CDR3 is TGCGCCAGCAGCTTGGGTTTTGGAGTTAGCGGGAGCGCTACCAATGAGCAGTTCTTC. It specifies CASSLGFGVSGSATNEQFF.

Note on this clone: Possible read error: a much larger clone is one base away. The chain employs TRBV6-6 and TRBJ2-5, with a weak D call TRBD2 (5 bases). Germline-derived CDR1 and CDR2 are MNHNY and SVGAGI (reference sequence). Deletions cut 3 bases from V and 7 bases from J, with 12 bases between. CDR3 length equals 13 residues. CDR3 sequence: CASSYAGEGTQYF. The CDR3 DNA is TGTGCCAGCAGTTATGCCGGGGAAGGGACCCAGTACTTC.

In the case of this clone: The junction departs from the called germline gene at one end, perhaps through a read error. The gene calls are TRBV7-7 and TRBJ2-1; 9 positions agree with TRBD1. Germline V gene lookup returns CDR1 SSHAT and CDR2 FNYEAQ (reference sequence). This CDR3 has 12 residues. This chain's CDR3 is CASSSGQGRQFF. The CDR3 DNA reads TGTGCTAGCAGCTCGGGACAGGGTCGGCAGTTCTTC. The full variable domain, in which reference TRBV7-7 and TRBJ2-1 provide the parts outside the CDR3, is GAGVSQSPRYKVTKRGQDVTLRCDPISSHATLYWYQQALGQGPEFLTYFNYEAQPDKSGLPSDRFSAERPEGSISTLTIQRTEQRDSAMYRCASSSGQGRQFFGPGTRLTVL.

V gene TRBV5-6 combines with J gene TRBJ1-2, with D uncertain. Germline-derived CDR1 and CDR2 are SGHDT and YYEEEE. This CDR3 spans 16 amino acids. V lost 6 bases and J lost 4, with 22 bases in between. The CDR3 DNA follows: TGTGCCAGCACCCCATTGCGCGGGATATATTCCTATGGCTACACCTTC. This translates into CASTPLRGIYSYGYTF.

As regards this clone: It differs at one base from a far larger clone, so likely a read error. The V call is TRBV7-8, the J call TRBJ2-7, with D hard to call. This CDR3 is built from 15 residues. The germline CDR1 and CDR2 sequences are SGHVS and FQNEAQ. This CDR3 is CASSFLRYSPYEHYF. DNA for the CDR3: TGTGCCAGCAGTTTCCTCCGCTACTCACCCTACGAGCATTACTTC.

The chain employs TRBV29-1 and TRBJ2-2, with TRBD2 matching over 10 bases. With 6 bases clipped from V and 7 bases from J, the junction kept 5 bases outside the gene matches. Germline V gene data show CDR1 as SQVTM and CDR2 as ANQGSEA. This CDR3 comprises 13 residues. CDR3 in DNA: TGCAGCGTGGTACTAGCGGGATACGGGGAGCTGTTTTTT. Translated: CSVVLAGYGELFF.

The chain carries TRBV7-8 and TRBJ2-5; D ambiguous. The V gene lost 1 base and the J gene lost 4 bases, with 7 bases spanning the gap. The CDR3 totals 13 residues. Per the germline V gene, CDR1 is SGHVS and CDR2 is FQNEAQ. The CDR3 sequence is CASSLGLGETQYF. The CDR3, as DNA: TGTGCCAGCAGCTTAGGTCTGGGAGAGACCCAGTACTTC.

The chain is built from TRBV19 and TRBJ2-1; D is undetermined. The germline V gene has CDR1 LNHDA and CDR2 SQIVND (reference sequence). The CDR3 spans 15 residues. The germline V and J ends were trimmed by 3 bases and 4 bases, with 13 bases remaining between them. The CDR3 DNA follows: TGTGCCAGTAGTATCTTACACAGCCCATACAATGAGCAGTTCTTC. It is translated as CASSILHSPYNEQFF.

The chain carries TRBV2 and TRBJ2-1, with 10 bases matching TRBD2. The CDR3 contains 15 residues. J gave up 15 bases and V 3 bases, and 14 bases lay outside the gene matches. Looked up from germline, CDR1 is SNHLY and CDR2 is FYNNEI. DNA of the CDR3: TGTGCCAGCAGTGATGAAGCGGGAGGGGCTAAGAGAAGGTTCTTC. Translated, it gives CASSDEAGGAKRRFF.

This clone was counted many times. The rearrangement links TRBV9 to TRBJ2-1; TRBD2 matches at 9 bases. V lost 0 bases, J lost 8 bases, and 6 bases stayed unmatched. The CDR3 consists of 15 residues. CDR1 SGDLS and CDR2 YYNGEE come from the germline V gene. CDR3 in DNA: TGTGCCAGCAGCGTAGCTGCTAGCGGGACTGATGAGCAGTTCTTC. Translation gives CASSVAASGTDEQFF.

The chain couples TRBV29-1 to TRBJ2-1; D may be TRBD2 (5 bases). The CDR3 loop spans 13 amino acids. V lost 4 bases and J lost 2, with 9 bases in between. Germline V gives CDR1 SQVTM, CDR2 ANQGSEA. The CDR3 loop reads CSVVGRTYNEQFF. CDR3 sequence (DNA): TGCAGCGTTGTTGGGAGAACCTACAATGAGCAGTTCTTC.

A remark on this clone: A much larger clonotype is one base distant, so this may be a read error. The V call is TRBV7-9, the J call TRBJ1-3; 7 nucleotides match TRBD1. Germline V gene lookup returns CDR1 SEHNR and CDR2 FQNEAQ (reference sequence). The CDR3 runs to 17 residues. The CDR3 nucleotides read TGTGACAGCAGCCGGAGGACAGGACCCACCTCTGGAAACACCATATATTTT. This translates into CDSSRRTGPTSGNTIYF. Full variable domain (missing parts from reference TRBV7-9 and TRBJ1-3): DTGVSQNPRHKITKRGQNVTFRCDPISEHNRLYWYRQTLGQGPEFLTYFQNEAQLEKSRLLSDRFSAERPKGSFSTLEIQRTEQGDSAMYLCDSSRRTGPTSGNTIYFGEGSWLTVV.

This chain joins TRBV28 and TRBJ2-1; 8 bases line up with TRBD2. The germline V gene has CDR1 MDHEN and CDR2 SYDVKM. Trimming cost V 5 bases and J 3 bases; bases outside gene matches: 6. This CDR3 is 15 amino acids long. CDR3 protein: CASSPQLAGYNEQFF. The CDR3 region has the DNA TGTGCCAGCAGTCCTCAGCTAGCGGGCTACAATGAGCAGTTCTTC. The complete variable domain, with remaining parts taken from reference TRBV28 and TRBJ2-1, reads DVKVTQSSRYLVKRTGEKVFLECVQDMDHENMFWYRQDPGLGLRLIYFSYDVKMKEKGDIPEGYSVSREKKERFSLILESASTNQTSMYLCASSPQLAGYNEQFFGPGTRLTVL.

The chain's CDR3 is CASSLVVNTGELFF. The DNA of the CDR3 is TGTGCCAGCAGCTTAGTAGTGAACACCGGGGAGCTGTTTTTT. The chain employs TRBV7-2 and TRBJ2-2; D unresolved. The CDR3 is 14 residues long. Looked up from germline, CDR1 is SGHTA and CDR2 is FQGNSA. The germline V and J ends were trimmed by 1 base and 1 base, with 4 bases remaining between them.

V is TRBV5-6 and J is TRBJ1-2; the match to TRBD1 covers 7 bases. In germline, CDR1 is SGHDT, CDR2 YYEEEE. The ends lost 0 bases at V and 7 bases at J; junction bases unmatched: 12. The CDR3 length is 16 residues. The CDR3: CASSLAEEGAFSGYTF. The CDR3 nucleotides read TGTGCCAGCAGCTTGGCCGAGGAGGGGGCATTTTCTGGCTACACCTTC. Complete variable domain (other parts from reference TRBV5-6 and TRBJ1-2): DAGVTQSPTHLIKTRGQQVTLRCSPKSGHDTVSWYQQALGQGPQFIFQYYEEEERQRGNFPDRFSGHQFPNYSSELNVNALLLGDSALYLCASSLAEEGAFSGYTFGSGTRLTVV.

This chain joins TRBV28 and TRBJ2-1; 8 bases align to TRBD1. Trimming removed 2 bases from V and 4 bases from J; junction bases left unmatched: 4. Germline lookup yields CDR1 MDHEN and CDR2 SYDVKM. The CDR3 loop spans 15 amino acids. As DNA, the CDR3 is TGTGCCAGCAGTTTAGTGCAGGGGGCTTACAATGAGCAGTTCTTC. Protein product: CASSLVQGAYNEQFF. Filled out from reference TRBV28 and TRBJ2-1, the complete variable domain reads DVKVTQSSRYLVKRTGEKVFLECVQDMDHENMFWYRQDPGLGLRLIYFSYDVKMKEKGDIPEGYSVSREKKERFSLILESASTNQTSMYLCASSLVQGAYNEQFFGPGTRLTVL.

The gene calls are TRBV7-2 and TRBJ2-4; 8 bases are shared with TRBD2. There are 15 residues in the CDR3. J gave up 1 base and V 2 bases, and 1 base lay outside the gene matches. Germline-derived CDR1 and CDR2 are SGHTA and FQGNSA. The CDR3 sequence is CASSLTGGAKNIQYF. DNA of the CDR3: TGTGCCAGCAGCTTAACGGGAGGGGCCAAAAACATTCAGTACTTC. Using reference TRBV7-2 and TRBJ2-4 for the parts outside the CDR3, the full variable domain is GAGVSQSPSNKVTEKGKDVELRCDPISGHTALYWYRQSLGQGLEFLIYFQGNSAPDKSGLPSDRFSAERTGGSVSTLTIQRTQQEDSAVYLCASSLTGGAKNIQYFGAGTRLSVL.

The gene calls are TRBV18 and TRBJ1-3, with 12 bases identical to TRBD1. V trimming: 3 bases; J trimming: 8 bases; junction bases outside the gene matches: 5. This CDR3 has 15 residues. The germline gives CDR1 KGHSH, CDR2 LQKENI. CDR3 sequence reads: CASSPGTGGLYTIYF. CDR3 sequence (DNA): TGTGCCAGCTCACCCGGGACAGGGGGCTTATACACCATATATTTT. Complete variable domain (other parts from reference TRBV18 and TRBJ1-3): NAGVMQNPRHLVRRRGQEARLRCSPMKGHSHVYWYRQLPEEGLKFMVYLQKENIIDESGMPKERFSAEFPKEGPSILRIQQVVRGDSAAYFCASSPGTGGLYTIYFGEGSWLTVV.

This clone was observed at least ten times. The chain's CDR3 is CASSQDFPLRVHEQFF. The CDR3 nucleotides are TGCGCCAGCAGCCAAGATTTCCCTTTGAGGGTTCATGAGCAGTTCTTC. The V and J genes are TRBV4-1 and TRBJ2-1; tentatively, D is TRBD2 (5 bases). V dropped 0 bases and J dropped 8 bases, with 17 bases sitting between them. Germline CDR1 MGHRA, CDR2 YSYEKL. This CDR3 region has 16 residues.

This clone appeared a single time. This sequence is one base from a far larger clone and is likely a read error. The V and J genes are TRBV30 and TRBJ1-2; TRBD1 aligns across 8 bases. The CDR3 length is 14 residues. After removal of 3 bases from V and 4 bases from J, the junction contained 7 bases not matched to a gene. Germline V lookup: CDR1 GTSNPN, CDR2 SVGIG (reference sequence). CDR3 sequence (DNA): TGTGCCTGGAGACGGGACAGGAGTAGCTATGGCTACACCTTC. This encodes CAWRRDRSSYGYTF.

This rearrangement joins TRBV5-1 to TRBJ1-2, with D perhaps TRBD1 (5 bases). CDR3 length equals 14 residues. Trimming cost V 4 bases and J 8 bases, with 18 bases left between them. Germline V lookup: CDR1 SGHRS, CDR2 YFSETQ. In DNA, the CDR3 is TGCGCCAGCAGCCCCTGGGGAACAGGAGGAGGCTACACCTTC. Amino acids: CASSPWGTGGGYTF.